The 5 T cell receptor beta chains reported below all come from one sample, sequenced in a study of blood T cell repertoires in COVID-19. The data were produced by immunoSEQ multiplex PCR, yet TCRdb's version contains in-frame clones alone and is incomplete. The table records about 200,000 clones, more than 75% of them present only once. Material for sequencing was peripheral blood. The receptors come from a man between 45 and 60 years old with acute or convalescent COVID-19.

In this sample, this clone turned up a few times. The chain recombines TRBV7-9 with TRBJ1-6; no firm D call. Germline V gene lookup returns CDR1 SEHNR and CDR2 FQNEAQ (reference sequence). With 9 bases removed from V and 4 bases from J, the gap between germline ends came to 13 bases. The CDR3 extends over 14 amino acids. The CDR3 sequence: CASDPGEYNSPLHF. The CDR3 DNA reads TGTGCCAGTGACCCCGGAGAGTATAATTCACCCCTCCACTTT.

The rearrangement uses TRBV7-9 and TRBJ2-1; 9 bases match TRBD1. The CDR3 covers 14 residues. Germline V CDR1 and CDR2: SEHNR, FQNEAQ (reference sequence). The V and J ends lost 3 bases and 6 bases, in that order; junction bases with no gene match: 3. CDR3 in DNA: TGTGCCAGCAGCTTGGGGACAGGGTTCAATGAGCAGTTCTTC. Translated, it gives CASSLGTGFNEQFF.

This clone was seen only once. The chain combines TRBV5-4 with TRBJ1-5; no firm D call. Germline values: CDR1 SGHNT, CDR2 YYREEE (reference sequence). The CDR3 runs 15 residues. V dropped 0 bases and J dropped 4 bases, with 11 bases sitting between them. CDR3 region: CASSLDPGSNQPQHF. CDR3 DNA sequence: TGTGCCAGCAGCTTGGACCCCGGGAGTAATCAGCCCCAGCATTTT.

CDR3 DNA sequence: TGTGCCAGCAGTCCCGGACAGAACTACAATGAGCAGTTCTTC. As protein: CASSPGQNYNEQFF. The chain links TRBV6-6 to TRBJ2-1, with D tentatively TRBD1 (6 bases). V was clipped by 5 bases and J by 3 bases, with 11 bases between them. The CDR3 length is 14 residues. Looked up from germline, CDR1 is MNHNY and CDR2 is SVGAGI (reference sequence).

The CDR3 is CASSPSSENTIYF. The CDR3 DNA reads as TGTGCCAGCAGCCCTAGTTCCGAAAACACCATATATTTT. The chain combines TRBV3-1 (or the pseudogene TRBV3-2) with TRBJ1-3; D is unclear. V was pared by 4 bases and J by 6 bases, with 10 bases between. The CDR3 contains 13 residues. CDR1 is LGHDT, CDR2 YNNKEL, per germline (reference sequence).